This TCR beta chain emerged from a study of blood T cell repertoires in COVID-19 (TCRdb year 2020). A note on the overall study: Samples covering the acute and convalescent phases of COVID-19 were provided by collaborators in the United States, Italy and Spain. The material from the prospective study consisted of cDNA or gDNA derived from T cells, B-cell-depleted T cells, or PBMCs. Subjects who had been exposed to COVID-19, were actively infected with it, or had recovered from it provided the deeply sampled blood TCRbeta repertoires that made up the dataset. The repertoires were released in a freely available public database meant as a resource for research on the immune response to SARS-CoV-2. The samples were drawn from the first 160 participants of the ongoing ImmuneRACE study and from 1,254 subjects provided by 6 global collaborators. Nearly every sample came with metadata listing a de-identified subject ID, COVID-19 status, age in years and sex. Where available, HLA class I and class II types were taken from metadata supplied by the sample provider and were not determined by assay-based typing. Beyond this particular receptor, the publication reports: How much clinical and demographic metadata was included differed by source and by participant, and the metadata was provided uncurated.

This clone has only a few counts. There is no known antigen for this receptor. No base quality values were provided; no much bigger clone lies one nucleotide off. The immunoSEQ Assay, a bias-controlled multiplex PCR, was used to amplify TCRbeta CDR3 regions from genomic DNA. The published analysis was carried out like this. Within the assay, amplification of reference gene primers was used to estimate how many nucleated cells each sample contained. Sequence reads were collapsed and filtered to measure the absolute abundance of every unique TCRbeta CDR3 rearrangement. For each sample, productive Simpson clonality was calculated as the square root of Simpson's diversity index across productive rearrangements. Not all clones reach the TCRdb copy of this immuneACCESS table, which keeps in-frame sequences only. Checked studies attribute under half of the gap to unresolved V genes and leave the rest unexplained. V, J and clone size are those of that table, while D and trimming were read from the DNA. This sample gives roughly 410,000 clones in total; approximately 91% of them show up just once. The ten largest clonotypes hold less than 2% of the sample.

Per the germline V gene, SGHNT is the CDR1 and YENEEA is the CDR2. CDR3 length: 13 amino acids, cysteine to phenylalanine. The entry retains the CDR3 DNA only, 39 bases that are in frame from base 1. V is cut by 4 bases and J by 2 bases, and the space between the germline ends is 6 bases. One collaborating source in Seattle enrolled patients while the patients were actively infected and followed the patients over time throughout the course of disease. The collaborating institutions used their own protocols to collect whole blood in K2EDTA tubes. For TCRbeta analysis, collaborator samples were shipped as frozen whole blood, as isolated PBMCs, or as DNA extracted from either sample type.

Sequencing was performed on peripheral blood. The TCR sequence derives from a woman aged 40 to 49 with COVID-19, enrolled during active disease. The sequence is built from TRBV11-3 and TRBJ1-3; no confident D gene assignment can be made. The DNA sequence follows: TGTGCCAGCAGCTCAGTTCCTGGAAACACCATATATTTT. This is translated as CASSSVPGNTIYF.